These 19 T cell receptor beta chains were sequenced from one sample in a study of blood T cell repertoires in COVID-19. Sequencing used immunoSEQ multiplex PCR; TCRdb keeps in-frame clones, though not all of them. This sample carries around 240,000 clones, about 85% of them seen once, and the ten largest clones take around 0.97%. Input material: peripheral blood. These receptors all stem from a man aged 35-49 years with acute or convalescent COVID-19.

The V call is TRBV5-5, the J call TRBJ1-2; 8 nucleotides match TRBD1. Germline CDR1 and CDR2: SGHKS and YYEKEE (reference sequence). V lost 1 base, J lost 4 bases, and 3 bases stayed unmatched. The CDR3 is 14 amino acids. The DNA for the CDR3 is TGTGCCAGCAGCTTGAGACAGGGGACCTATGGCTACACCTTC. As protein: CASSLRQGTYGYTF.

This chain links TRBV30 with TRBJ1-3, with a possible D match to TRBD1 (5 bases). CDR1 and CDR2 from the germline V gene are GTSNPN and SVGIG (reference sequence). The CDR3 consists of 18 residues. The germline V and J ends were trimmed by 4 bases and 0 bases, with 22 bases remaining between them. CDR3 in DNA: TGTGCCTGGAAGGCCGGGACTTTACTGTACAACTCTGGAAACACCATATATTTT. Protein sequence: CAWKAGTLLYNSGNTIYF.

The chain has TRBV30 and TRBJ1-2; 11 bases match TRBD1. The CDR3 sequence is 14 residues long. V was clipped by 4 bases and J by 3 bases; unmatched bases: 4. CDR1 and CDR2 (germline): GTSNPN, SVGIG (reference sequence). The CDR3 region has the DNA TGTGCCTGGAATGAGGGACAGGGGGACTATGGCTACACCTTC. Its protein product is CAWNEGQGDYGYTF.

V and J are TRBV7-8 and TRBJ1-1; D ambiguous. This CDR3 contains 15 residues. With 5 bases removed from V and 1 base from J, the gap between germline ends came to 14 bases. The germline V gene has CDR1 SGHVS and CDR2 FQNEAQ. CDR3 DNA sequence: TGTGCCAGCAGCAAATTAATCAGCGAGAACACTGAAGCTTTCTTT. Its translation is CASSKLISENTEAFF.

This sequence joins TRBV7-9 and TRBJ1-2; possibly TRBD1 for D (5 bases). This CDR3 has 14 amino acids. V was clipped by 5 bases and J by 8 bases, with 18 bases between them. Germline loops: CDR1 SEHNR, CDR2 FQNEAQ (reference sequence). CDR3 sequence: CASSIRGTGTGYTF. CDR3 coding DNA: TGTGCCAGCAGCATACGTGGAACAGGTACAGGCTACACCTTC.

V is TRBV12-2 and J is TRBJ1-4. TRBV12-2 is annotated as a pseudogene. The CDR3 loop spans 18 amino acids. The CDR3 DNA follows: TGTGCAAGTCGCTCCTTCGATATTCTGGGGAGAGCTAATGAAAAACTGTTTTTT. Translated, it gives CASRSFDILGRANEKLFF.

V is TRBV4-3 and J is TRBJ2-3; a possible D gene is TRBD2 (6 bases). Trimming removed 1 base at V and 0 bases at J, with 14 bases between. The CDR3 runs 17 residues. Germline-derived CDR1 and CDR2 are LGHNA and YSLEER. CDR3 nucleotide sequence: TGCGCCAGCAGCCAAGTCCGGGGCGCGGGGAGCACAGATACGCAGTATTTT. Protein sequence: CASSQVRGAGSTDTQYF.

The chain combines TRBV6-5 with TRBJ2-7; 8 nucleotides line up with TRBD2. With 8 bases clipped from V and 0 bases from J, the junction kept 6 bases outside the gene matches. The germline V gene encodes CDR1 MNHEY and CDR2 SVGAGI. The CDR3 consists of 14 residues. DNA of the CDR3: TGTGCCAGCGCGCCGGGGGGGAGCTCCTACGAGCAGTACTTC. Its protein is CASAPGGSSYEQYF.

The chain uses TRBV6-1 and TRBJ1-1; D unclear. V gave up 2 bases and J gave up 1 base, with 5 bases separating them. Germline V CDR1 and CDR2: MNHNS, SASEGT. The CDR3 has 13 amino acids. In DNA, the CDR3 is TGTGCCAGCAGTGAATCGGGGAACACTGAAGCTTTCTTT. Protein sequence: CASSESGNTEAFF.

The genes are TRBV19 and TRBJ1-2, with 8 bases aligning to TRBD1. Trimming took 5 bases from V and 5 from J; bases not matched to a gene: 16. CDR3 length: 17 residues. Germline V CDR1 and CDR2: LNHDA, SQIVND (reference sequence). The CDR3 spells CASSGTGTGGRTYGYTF. In nucleotides, the CDR3 is TGTGCCAGTAGTGGGACCGGGACAGGAGGCCGTACTTATGGCTACACCTTC.

The table lists this clone with many counts. J is TRBJ1-5 and V is TRBV28, with 10 bases aligning to TRBD1. Germline CDR1 is MDHEN and CDR2 is SYDVKM. The CDR3 contains 16 residues. With V trimmed by 4 bases and J by 2 bases, 5 bases remained unmatched. CDR3 sequence (DNA): TGTGCCAGCAGTTCTTTGACAGGGGGCGGCAATCAGCCCCAGCATTTT. This gives the protein CASSSLTGGGNQPQHF. Full variable domain (outside the CDR3, taken from reference TRBV28 and TRBJ1-5): DVKVTQSSRYLVKRTGEKVFLECVQDMDHENMFWYRQDPGLGLRLIYFSYDVKMKEKGDIPEGYSVSREKKERFSLILESASTNQTSMYLCASSSLTGGGNQPQHFGDGTRLSIL.

The chain joins TRBV6-5 to TRBJ2-5, with TRBD1 matching 8 bases. The CDR3 has 16 residues. CDR1 is MNHEY, CDR2 SVGAGI, per germline. V lost 0 bases, J lost 5 bases, and 8 bases stayed unmatched. For the CDR3, the DNA is TGTGCCAGCAGTTACTCCCCCGACAGGGGTGGGGAGACCCAGTACTTC. It yields the protein CASSYSPDRGGETQYF.

This rearrangement joins TRBV3-1 (or the pseudogene TRBV3-2) to TRBJ2-7; 8 bases map to TRBD2. The germline V gene has CDR1 LGHDT and CDR2 YNNKEL (reference sequence). With 0 bases clipped from V and 6 bases from J, the junction kept 7 bases outside the gene matches. This CDR3 spans 15 amino acids. The CDR3 DNA is TGTGCCAGCAGCCAAGATTGGTACGCGGGGGGCGAGCAGTACTTC. It codes for CASSQDWYAGGEQYF.

The chain is built from TRBV14 and TRBJ1-1; TRBD1 might be the D (6 bases). CDR1 and CDR2 (germline): SGHDN, FVKESK. The CDR3 consists of 15 residues. The ends were cut back, 5 bases at V and 1 base at J, with 14 bases in the middle. CDR3 amino acids: CASSNYLGQNTEAFF. CDR3 DNA sequence: TGTGCCAGCAGCAACTACCTGGGACAGAACACTGAAGCTTTCTTT.

V and J are TRBV12-3 or TRBV12-4 and TRBJ1-6; D remains unclear. The CDR3 runs to 13 residues. V lost 2 bases, J lost 8 bases, and 7 bases lay in between. The CDR3 nucleotides are TGTGCCAGCAGTTTACGAGATGATTCACCCCTCCACTTT. Translation gives CASSLRDDSPLHF.

In its sample, this clone was seen once. This chain links TRBV7-8 with TRBJ1-1; possibly TRBD1 for D (5 bases). Trimming removed 0 bases from V and 11 bases from J, with 13 bases in between. The CDR3 totals 13 residues. The germline CDR1 and CDR2 sequences are SGHVS and FQNEAQ. The DNA for the CDR3 is TGTGCCAGCAGCTTAGCAGGGGCCTTCGACGCTTTCTTT. Its translation is CASSLAGAFDAFF.

A remark on this clone: At the DNA level, this CDR3 is encoded by other sequences in the same sample as well. The V gene is TRBV7-9, the J gene TRBJ2-7, with 7 bases that match TRBD1. CDR1 and CDR2 from the germline V gene are SEHNR and FQNEAQ (reference sequence). J was trimmed by 5 bases and V by 6 bases; bases with no gene match: 4. The CDR3 totals 12 residues. CDR3 sequence: CASSPTGNEQYF. For the CDR3, the DNA is TGTGCCAGCAGTCCGACAGGGAACGAGCAGTACTTC.

The CDR3 DNA reads TGCGCCAGCAGCTTGGTTTCAGGCCGGAGCAATCAGCCCCAGCATTTT. Translated, it gives CASSLVSGRSNQPQHF. This chain joins TRBV5-1 and TRBJ1-5, with D uncertain. Trimming removed 0 bases at V and 1 base at J, with 11 bases between. This CDR3 has 16 residues. CDR1 and CDR2 from the germline V gene are SGHRS and YFSETQ.

This chain uses TRBV7-9 with TRBJ2-5; TRBD1 matches 9 bases. This CDR3 contains 17 residues. Unmatched junction bases numbered 13, after V lost 5 bases and J lost 3 bases. Per the germline V gene, CDR1 is SEHNR and CDR2 is FQNEAQ (reference sequence). CDR3 nucleotides: TGTGCCAGCAGCCCTCTCGTGACAGGGGGAATAGAAGAGACCCAGTACTTC. Translating gives CASSPLVTGGIEETQYF.